The text below deals with one T cell receptor (beta chain). Its antigen is not known. The data belong to a study of Tregs in tolerant kidney transplant recipients. Study-level results: Tregs expanded with activated donor B cells seemed most donor-specific. Nucleotide sequences could not be compared across some patients' samples due to primer changes.

Sequencing used immunoSEQ multiplex PCR; TCRdb keeps in-frame clones, though not all of them. The sample yields 70,000 to 95,000 clones, approximately 90% seen once. V was clipped by 5 bases and J by 4 bases, with 8 bases between them. The CDR3 totals 13 residues. Germline V lookup: CDR1 SGHAT, CDR2 FQNNGV. The starting material was Tregs from blood, obtained before the transplant. The source is a human donor who received a combined kidney and bone marrow transplant. The chain links TRBV11-2 to TRBJ1-4; unclear D gene. The CDR3 region has the DNA TGTGCCAGCAGCCGAGGCAGTAATGAAAAACTGTTTTTT. Translation gives CASSRGSNEKLFF.